This T cell receptor beta chain came from a study of post-analysis software for immune sequencing data. As concerns this clonotype: Its antigen is currently unknown. Its ends do not fully match the called genes, so a read error is possible.

Findings and limits, study-wide: In patients, TRBV5-6, TRBV5-1 and TRBV20-1 belonged to five TRBV segments found more frequently than in controls.

The CDR3 loop spans 14 amino acids. Germline CDR1 reads MGHRA; CDR2 reads YSYEKL. Unique-molecular-identifier-tagged TCR beta cDNA libraries were used. TCRdb recomputed calls from the PCR reads with MiXCR, one row per CDR3 protein. The sample has hundreds of thousands of distinct CDR3 sequences; over 45% are singletons. Sequencing input: blood. This sequence was found in a girl aged 2 to 10 with multiple sclerosis. The rearrangement joins TRBV4-1 to TRBJ2-4, with D perhaps matching TRBD2 (6 bases). The DNA end is a closer match to TRBJ2-7, so the J assignment may be wrong. The CDR3 region has the DNA TGCGCCAACAGCCAAGATCGCGGGGCCTACGAGCAGTACTTC. It yields the protein CANSQDRGAYEQYF.